The entry that follows covers one TCR beta chain sequence. What it binds is unknown. Sequencing of TCR beta covered CD8+ and CD4+ T cells obtained from blood. An input of about 0.5 to 1 ug of RNA was subjected to reverse transcription using random hexamers. Across 54 Vbeta and 13 Jbeta, immunoSEQ multiplex PCR amplified TCR beta CDR3. One entry per CDR3 protein, called by TCRdb with MiXCR from the immunoSEQ multiplex PCR reads. This sample has about 130,000 distinct CDR3 sequences, with approximately 94% found just once. The CDR3 is 16 amino acids. Per germline, CDR1 SGHVS and CDR2 FNYEAQ. Trimming took 1 base from V and 3 from J, leaving 15 bases between them. This specimen belongs to a study of CD8 T cells in Susac syndrome. Study results and limitations: Only a relatively small number of individuals were included in the TCR sequencing and HLA analysis.

This chain connects TRBV7-6 to TRBJ2-5, with D tentatively TRBD2 (6 bases). The sequenced sample consisted of CD4+ T cells from PBMCs. The receptor was isolated from a human donor with multiple sclerosis. The CDR3 is CASSLVPRRGEETQYF. CDR3 nucleotide sequence: TGTGCCAGCAGCTTAGTACCCCGGCGCGGGGAAGAGACCCAGTACTTC.